The entry below gives a single T cell receptor (beta chain) sequence along with its context. This clonotype was seen ten or more times. The target of this receptor is not known. No qualities accompany the bases; no much larger clone lies one base away. The data derive from a study of regulatory T cells in long-lasting Graves disease (dated by TCRdb to the early 2020s). Notes on the research overall: Antithyroid drugs had been taken for less than 3 months by newly diagnosed Graves' disease patients. Persistent Graves' disease patients were compared with newly diagnosed Graves' disease patients by peripheral blood TCR sequencing and RNA sequencing. The study was conducted in China and was registered as a clinical trial. TCR sequencing covered about 13 persistent and roughly 20 newly diagnosed Graves' disease patients, about 35 samples in total.

The meaning of the sample's time point label: newly diagnosed GD, antithyroid drugs for less than 3 months. For both TCR sequencing and RNA sequencing, RNA was extracted from PBMCs using TRIzol. The diagnosis of Graves' disease was made according to American Thyroid Association guidelines. The patients came from an endocrinology department in Xi'an, China. Each patient gave 7 to 9.5 milliliters of peripheral blood, collected in an EDTA anticoagulant tube. Ficoll Paque Plus density gradient separation was used to isolate PBMCs, and no further T cell sorting was performed. An Agilent 2100 Bioanalyzer and agarose gel were used to check RNA quality, while a NanoDrop 2000 measured RNA concentration. The CDR3, cysteine through phenylalanine, is 13 amino acids long. Only the CDR3 DNA is retained, 39 bases long and in frame from the first base. In the germline V gene, CDR1 corresponds to SGHRS and CDR2 to YFSETQ. The germline ends are 8 bases apart after V is trimmed by 0 bases and J by 7 bases.

Libraries came from multiplex PCR. The instrument was an Illumina HiSeq 4000. TCR beta libraries were built with iRepertoire HTBI primers and Arm-PCR amplification of CDR3 regions. Before sequencing, the PCR products underwent gel purification. Per the authors' processing: Gene usage analysis of CDR3 amino acid clonotypes used the approximately 62 TRBV and around 14 TRBJ segments found across samples. COPE and FqMerger were used to merge the filtered high-quality paired reads into contigs. BLAST was used to align contigs to IMGT TRBV, TRBD and TRBJ reference genes, with CDR3 defined following IMGT. Any clonotype with a frequency above 0.1% was counted as a highly expanded clone. Shannon entropy served as the measure of repertoire diversity, while the Gini coefficient captured V-J evenness. Clonotypes shared by more than one individual were considered public. The public sequencing data were trimmed at Q25 with fastp and processed into clonotypes with MiXCR by TCRdb, which kept only in-frame beta chains. When rows share a CDR3 protein, they turn into one entry using the most common DNA and genes. The V and J calls shown here were made by TCRdb, not taken from the authors' results. The sample table holds 380,000 or so distinct CDR3 sequences, of which around 15% were seen once. The ten top clones hold around 20% of the sample.

Study-wide conclusions, independent of this receptor: Only the TCR beta chain was sequenced and analyzed. The authors noted that the small sample size was a limitation that may lower accuracy. More public clonotypes were shared among persistent patients (roughly 2,700) than among newly diagnosed patients (under 1,000). Preferential use of TRBV28, TRBJ1-2 and TRBJ2-5 was observed in persistent disease, whereas TRBV20-1 and TRBJ2-1 were favored in newly diagnosed disease. Lower TCR Shannon entropy and fewer highly expanded clones were observed in persistent Graves' disease patients than in newly diagnosed patients, which suggested clonal expansion. Only peripheral blood was studied, because thyroid tissue, the primary lesion, was inaccessible.

A further study also used this sample, focusing on T cells in Graves' hyperthyroidism and ophthalmopathy. The other study reports the following: Stable Graves' hyperthyroidism was defined as no progression to ophthalmopathy during 18 months of follow-up. The hyperthyroidism patients were between 18 and 65 years old and newly diagnosed, with a disease duration of less than 2 months. Exclusion was applied to patients with uncontrolled infections, other autoimmune diseases, pregnancy or lactation. Diagnoses relied on clinical symptoms, serum thyroxine and TRAb, thyroid ultrasound and orbital computed tomography. A first-round RT-PCR of the TCR CDR3 used the HTBI primer set with the Qiagen OneStep RT-PCR kit. Most expanded thyroid clonotypes (frequency above 0.001) were also detected in blood, a finding suggesting that blood repertoires may reflect thyroid immune responses. Ophthalmopathy was separated from stable hyperthyroidism by a 13 V-J signature model, with around 90% sensitivity and about 81% specificity obtained in cross-validation and 80%/75% obtained in testing. During validation, the model predicted progression to ophthalmopathy a median of about 5.9 months ahead of onset, with almost 71% sensitivity and almost 75% specificity. To identify distinguishing TCR V-J signatures, a discovery cohort of 100 patients was used, comprising some 43 with Graves' ophthalmopathy and 57 with stable Graves' hyperthyroidism. Prospective prediction of ophthalmopathy was tested in an independent validation cohort consisting of some 18 hyperthyroidism patients and about 17 patients who later progressed to ophthalmopathy. The approximately 95 discovery patients were divided at random into training and test sets in a 7:3 ratio. The study also compared thyroid tissue and blood T-cell repertoires from a handful of Graves' hyperthyroidism patients. Once sampling was done, hyperthyroidism patients were given methimazole at a starting dose of 30 mg daily, whereas ophthalmopathy patients were given high-dose intravenous methylprednisolone. A second multiplex PCR round built the libraries, followed by size selection and purification. The libraries were sequenced on an Illumina HiSeq2000 using paired-end 100 bp reads. SOAPnuke was used to process the raw data, throwing out any read that contained adapters or uncalled bases, had a mean Phred below 15, or lacked an exact constant-primer or identifier match. High-quality paired reads were merged with COPE v1.2.5, and unique nucleotide sequences were defined as clonotypes. MiTCR v1.1 was used to align clonotypes to the IMGT TRBV, TRBD and TRBJ reference segments. Analysis was restricted to V-J combinations with a frequency above 0.0001, which covered 99.2% of repertoires. A TCS score was defined as the ratio between F50 (clonal expansion) and ExV (chaos), using BLOSUM62-based TCRdist between CDR3 peptides within each V-J. Welch's t-statistics and random forest reduced roughly 530 V-J features to 10 to 15, which were used in a naive Bayes classifier (R e1071). Sample size was not statistically predetermined, and blinding of investigators to group allocation was not performed. The paper reports TCR Vbeta CDR3 sequencing of 140 or so peripheral blood samples: 43 ophthalmopathy, under 80 hyperthyroidism and 17 progressor patients.

The receptor's source is a woman younger than 35 with Graves disease. Donor details come from another sample of the same person, matched by shared clones. The chain links TRBV5-1 with TRBJ2-1, with no reliable assignment of the D segment. Sample: peripheral blood mononuclear cells (PBMCs), taken at new diagnosis, from a patient treated with antithyroid drugs. The CDR3 amino acid sequence is: CASSLVGRNEQFF. The base sequence is TGCGCCAGCAGCTTGGTCGGAAGGAATGAGCAGTTCTTC.